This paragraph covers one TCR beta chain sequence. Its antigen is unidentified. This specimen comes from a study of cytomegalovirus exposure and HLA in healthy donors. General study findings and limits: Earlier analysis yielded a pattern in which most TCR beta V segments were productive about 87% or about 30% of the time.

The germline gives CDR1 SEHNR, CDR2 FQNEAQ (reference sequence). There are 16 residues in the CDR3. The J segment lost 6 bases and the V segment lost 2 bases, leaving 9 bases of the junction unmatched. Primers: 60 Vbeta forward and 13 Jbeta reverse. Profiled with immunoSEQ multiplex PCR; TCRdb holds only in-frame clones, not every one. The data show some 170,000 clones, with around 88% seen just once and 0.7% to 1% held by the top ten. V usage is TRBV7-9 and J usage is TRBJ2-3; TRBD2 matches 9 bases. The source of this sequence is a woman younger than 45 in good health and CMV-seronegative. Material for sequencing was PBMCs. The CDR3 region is CASSLQGLASGDTQYF. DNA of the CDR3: TGTGCCAGCAGCTTACAGGGACTAGCTTCGGGGGATACGCAGTATTTT.